This entry features one TCR beta chain sequence. The source of the sample is a study of blood T cell repertoires in COVID-19. The data were produced by immunoSEQ multiplex PCR, yet TCRdb's version contains in-frame clones alone and is incomplete. The sample holds more than 65,000 clones, approximately 79% seen once. Germline V gives CDR1 SGHVS, CDR2 FNYEAQ. The CDR3 is made up of 15 amino acids. After removal of 5 bases from V and 5 bases from J, the junction contained 7 bases not matched to a gene. The chain has TRBV7-6 and TRBJ2-3, with 10 bases lining up with TRBD2. Sequencing input: peripheral blood. This clonotype was obtained from a man aged 55-75 years with acute or convalescent COVID-19. DNA of the CDR3: TGTGCCAGCAGCAACAGCGGGGGGGCGGGAGATACGCAGTATTTT. This encodes CASSNSGGAGDTQYF. The full variable domain, with the rest looked up from reference TRBV7-6 and TRBJ2-3, is GAGVSQSPRYKVTKRGQDVALRCDPISGHVSLYWYRQALGQGPEFLTYFNYEAQQDKSGLPNDRFSAERPEGSISTLTIQRTEQRDSAMYRCASSNSGGAGDTQYFGPGTRLTVL.